This record covers a single TCR beta chain. TCRdb redid the calling of the 5' RACE reads with MiXCR, one entry per CDR3 protein. This table holds about 210,000 distinct CDR3 sequences, approximately 3% found once. The CDR3 totals 13 residues. V was pared by 3 bases and J by 4 bases, with 2 bases of the junction left unmatched. Germline CDR1 and CDR2: SGHTA and FQGNSA. The data derive from a study of T cells after yellow fever vaccination. Study details: Preparing low-cell-number fractions relied on SMART-Seq v4 Ultra Low Input.

The chain recombines TRBV7-2 with TRBJ2-7, with 8 bases aligning to TRBD2. The input for sequencing was CD4+ T cells sorted from PBMCs, taken 10 days after the yellow fever booster vaccination. This TCR derives from a man between 18 and 29 years old who received the YFV17D yellow fever vaccine. Here the CDR3 DNA reads TGTGCCAGCAGCTTGGGACTAGAGTACGAGCAGTACTTC. Translating it yields CASSLGLEYEQYF.